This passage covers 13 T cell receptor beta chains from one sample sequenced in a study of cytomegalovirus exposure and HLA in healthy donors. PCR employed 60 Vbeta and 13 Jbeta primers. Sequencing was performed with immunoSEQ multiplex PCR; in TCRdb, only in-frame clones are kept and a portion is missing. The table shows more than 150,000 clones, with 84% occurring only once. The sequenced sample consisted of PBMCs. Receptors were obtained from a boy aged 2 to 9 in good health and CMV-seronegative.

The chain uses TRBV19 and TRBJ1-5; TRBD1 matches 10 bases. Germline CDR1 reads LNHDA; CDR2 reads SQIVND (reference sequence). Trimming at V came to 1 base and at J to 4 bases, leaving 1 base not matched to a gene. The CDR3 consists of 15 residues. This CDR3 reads CASSIGTGGNQPQHF. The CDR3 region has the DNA TGTGCCAGTAGTATAGGGACAGGGGGAAATCAGCCCCAGCATTTT. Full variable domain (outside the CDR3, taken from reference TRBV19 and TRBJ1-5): DGGITQSPKYLFRKEGQNVTLSCEQNLNHDAMYWYRQDPGQGLRLIYYSQIVNDFQKGDIAEGYSVSREKKESFPLTVTSAQKNPTAFYLCASSIGTGGNQPQHFGDGTRLSIL.

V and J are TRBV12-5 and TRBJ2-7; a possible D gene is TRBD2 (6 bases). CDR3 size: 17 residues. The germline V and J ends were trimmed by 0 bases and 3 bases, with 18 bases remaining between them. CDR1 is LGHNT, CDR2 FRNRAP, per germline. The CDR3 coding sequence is TGTGCTAGTGGTTTGGTAACCCGGGGGAGAGGGAACTACGAGCAGTACTTC. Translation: CASGLVTRGRGNYEQYF.

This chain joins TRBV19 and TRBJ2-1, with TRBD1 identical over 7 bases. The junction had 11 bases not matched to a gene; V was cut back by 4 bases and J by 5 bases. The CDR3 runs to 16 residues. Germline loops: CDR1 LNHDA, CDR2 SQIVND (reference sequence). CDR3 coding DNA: TGTGCCAGTAGTACACAAATCCGTACAGGGGACAATGAGCAGTTCTTC. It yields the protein CASSTQIRTGDNEQFF.

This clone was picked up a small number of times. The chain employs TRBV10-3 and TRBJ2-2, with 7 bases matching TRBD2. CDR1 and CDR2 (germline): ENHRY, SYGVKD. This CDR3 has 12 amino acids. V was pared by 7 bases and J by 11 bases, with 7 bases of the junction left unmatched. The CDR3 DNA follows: TGTGCCATCATGATGAGGGAGGGAGAGCTGTTTTTT. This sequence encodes CAIMMREGELFF.

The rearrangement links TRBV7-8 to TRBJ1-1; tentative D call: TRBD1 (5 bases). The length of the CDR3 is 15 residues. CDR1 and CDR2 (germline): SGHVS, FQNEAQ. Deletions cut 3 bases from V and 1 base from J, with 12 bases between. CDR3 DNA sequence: TGTGCCAGCAGCTTCGGGGACTTGGCGAACACTGAAGCTTTCTTT. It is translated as CASSFGDLANTEAFF.

The DNA of the CDR3 is TGTGCCAGCAGTTCCGCAGACTCCGCTCAACGCAATGAGCAGTTCTTC. As protein: CASSSADSAQRNEQFF. The gene calls are TRBV6-5 and TRBJ2-1; D uncertain. The CDR3 runs 16 residues. V gave up 4 bases and J gave up 6 bases, with 19 bases separating them. Germline V CDR1 and CDR2: MNHEY, SVGAGI.

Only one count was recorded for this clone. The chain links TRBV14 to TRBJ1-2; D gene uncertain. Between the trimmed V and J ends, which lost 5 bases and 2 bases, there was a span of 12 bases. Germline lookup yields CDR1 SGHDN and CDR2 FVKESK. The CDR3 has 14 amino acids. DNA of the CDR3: TGTGCCAGCAGCTTGAGGCACCGAAACTATGGCTACACCTTC. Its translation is CASSLRHRNYGYTF.

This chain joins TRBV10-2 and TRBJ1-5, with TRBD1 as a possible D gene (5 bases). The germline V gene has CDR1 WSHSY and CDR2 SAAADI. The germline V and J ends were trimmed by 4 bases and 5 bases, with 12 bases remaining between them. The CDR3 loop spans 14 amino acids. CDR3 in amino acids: CASSGDSSDQPQHF. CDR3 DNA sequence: TGCGCCAGCAGTGGCGACAGTTCCGATCAGCCCCAGCATTTT.

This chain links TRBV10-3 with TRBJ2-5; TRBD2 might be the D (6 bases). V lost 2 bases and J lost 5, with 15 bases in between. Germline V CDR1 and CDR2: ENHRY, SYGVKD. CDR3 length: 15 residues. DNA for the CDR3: TGTGCCATCAGTGAGGTGGCAGGGAGGTACGAGACCCAGTACTTC. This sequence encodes CAISEVAGRYETQYF.

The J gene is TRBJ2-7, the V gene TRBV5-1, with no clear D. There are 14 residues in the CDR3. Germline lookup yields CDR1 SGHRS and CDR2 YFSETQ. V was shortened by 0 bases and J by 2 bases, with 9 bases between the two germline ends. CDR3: CASSLAAETYEQYF. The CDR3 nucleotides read TGCGCCAGCAGCTTGGCCGCGGAAACCTACGAGCAGTACTTC.

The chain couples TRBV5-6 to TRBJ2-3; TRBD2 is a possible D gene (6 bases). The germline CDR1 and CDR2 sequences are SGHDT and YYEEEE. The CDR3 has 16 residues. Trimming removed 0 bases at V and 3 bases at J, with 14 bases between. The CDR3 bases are TGTGCCAGCAGCTTGGTCGGGAGAAGGGAGACAGATACGCAGTATTTT. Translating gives CASSLVGRRETDTQYF.

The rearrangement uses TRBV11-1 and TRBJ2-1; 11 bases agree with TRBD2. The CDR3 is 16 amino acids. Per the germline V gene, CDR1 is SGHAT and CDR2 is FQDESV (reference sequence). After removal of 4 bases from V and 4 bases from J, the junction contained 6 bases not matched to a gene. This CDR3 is CASSSNLAGGYNEQFF. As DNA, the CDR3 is TGTGCCAGCAGCTCCAATTTAGCGGGAGGGTACAATGAGCAGTTCTTC.

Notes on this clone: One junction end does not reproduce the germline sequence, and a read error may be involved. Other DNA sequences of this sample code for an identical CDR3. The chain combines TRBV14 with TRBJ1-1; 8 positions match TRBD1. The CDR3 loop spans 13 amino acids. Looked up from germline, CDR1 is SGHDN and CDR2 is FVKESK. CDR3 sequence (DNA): TGTGCCAGCATTGGGACAGGCAACACTGAAGCGTTCTTT. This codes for CASIGTGNTEAFF.